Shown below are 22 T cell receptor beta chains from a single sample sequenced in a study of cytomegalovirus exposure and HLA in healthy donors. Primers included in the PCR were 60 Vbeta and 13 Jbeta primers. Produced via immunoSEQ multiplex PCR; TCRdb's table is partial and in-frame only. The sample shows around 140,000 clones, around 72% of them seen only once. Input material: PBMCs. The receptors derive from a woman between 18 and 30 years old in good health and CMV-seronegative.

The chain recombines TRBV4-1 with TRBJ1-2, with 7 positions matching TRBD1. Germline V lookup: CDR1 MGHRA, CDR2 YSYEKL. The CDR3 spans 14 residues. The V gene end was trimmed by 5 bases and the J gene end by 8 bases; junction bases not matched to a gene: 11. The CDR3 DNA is TGCGCCAGCAGCGAGGGGGCACAGGGAAGGGGCTACACCTTC. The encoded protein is CASSEGAQGRGYTF.

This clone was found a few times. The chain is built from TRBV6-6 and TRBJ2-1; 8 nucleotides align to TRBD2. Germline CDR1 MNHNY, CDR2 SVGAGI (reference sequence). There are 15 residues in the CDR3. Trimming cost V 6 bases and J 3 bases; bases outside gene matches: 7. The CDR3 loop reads CASSSGLALYNEQFF. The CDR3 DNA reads TGTGCCAGCAGCTCTGGACTAGCCCTCTACAATGAGCAGTTCTTC.

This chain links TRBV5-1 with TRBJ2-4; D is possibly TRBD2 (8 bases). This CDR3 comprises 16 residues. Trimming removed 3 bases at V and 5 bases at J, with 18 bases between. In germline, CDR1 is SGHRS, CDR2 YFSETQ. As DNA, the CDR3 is TGCGCCAGCAGCTGGGGGCCGGGAGGGGGCCAAAACATTCAGTACTTC. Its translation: CASSWGPGGGQNIQYF.

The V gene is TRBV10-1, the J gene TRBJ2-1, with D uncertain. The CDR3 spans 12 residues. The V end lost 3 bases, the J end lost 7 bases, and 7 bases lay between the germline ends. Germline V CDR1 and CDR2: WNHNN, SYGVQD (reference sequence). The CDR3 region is CASSDPENEQFF. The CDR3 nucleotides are TGCGCCAGCAGTGACCCAGAAAATGAGCAGTTCTTC.

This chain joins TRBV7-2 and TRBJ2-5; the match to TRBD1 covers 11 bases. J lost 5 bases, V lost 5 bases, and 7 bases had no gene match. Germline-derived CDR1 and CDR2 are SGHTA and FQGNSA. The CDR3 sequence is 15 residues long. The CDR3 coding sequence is TGTGCCAGCAGCCCACGGACAGGGGGCGATGAGACCCAGTACTTC. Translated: CASSPRTGGDETQYF.

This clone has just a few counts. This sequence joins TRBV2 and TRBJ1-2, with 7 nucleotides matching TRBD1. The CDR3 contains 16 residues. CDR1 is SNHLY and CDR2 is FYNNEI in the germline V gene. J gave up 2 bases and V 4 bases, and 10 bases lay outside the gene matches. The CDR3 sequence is CASSGAPGGRNYGYTF. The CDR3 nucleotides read TGTGCCAGCAGTGGGGCCCCAGGGGGAAGGAACTATGGCTACACCTTC.

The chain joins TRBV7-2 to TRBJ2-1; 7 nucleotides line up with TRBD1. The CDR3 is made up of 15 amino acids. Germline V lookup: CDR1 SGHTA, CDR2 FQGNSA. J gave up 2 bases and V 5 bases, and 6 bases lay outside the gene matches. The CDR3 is CASSLTGTAYNEQFF. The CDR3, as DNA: TGTGCCAGCAGCCTTACCGGGACAGCCTACAATGAGCAGTTCTTC.

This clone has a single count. CDR3 nucleotides: TGCGCCAGCAGCCCGAGTCTGGACAGGGGACCGGATGAGCAGTTCTTC. This gives the protein CASSPSLDRGPDEQFF. The V call is TRBV5-1, the J call TRBJ2-1; TRBD1 matches at 9 bases. This CDR3 has 16 residues. Germline values: CDR1 SGHRS, CDR2 YFSETQ. The trim removed 4 bases at V and 8 bases at J, leaving 13 bases unmatched.

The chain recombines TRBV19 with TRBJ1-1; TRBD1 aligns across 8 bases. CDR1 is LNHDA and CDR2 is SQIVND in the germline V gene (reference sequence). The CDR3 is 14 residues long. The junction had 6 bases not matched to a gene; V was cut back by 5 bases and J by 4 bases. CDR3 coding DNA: TGTGCCAGTAGTGTGGGACAGGAACGCACTGAAGCTTTCTTT. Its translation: CASSVGQERTEAFF.

CDR3 amino acids: CASSLWEPSGRVETQYF. The CDR3 bases are TGTGCCAGCAGTTTATGGGAACCGAGCGGGAGGGTAGAGACCCAGTACTTC. The chain has TRBV27 and TRBJ2-5; 10 bases match TRBD2. Germline loops: CDR1 MNHEY, CDR2 SMNVEV (reference sequence). The CDR3 totals 17 residues. V shed 1 base, J shed 4 bases, and the junction held 9 bases outside the gene matches.

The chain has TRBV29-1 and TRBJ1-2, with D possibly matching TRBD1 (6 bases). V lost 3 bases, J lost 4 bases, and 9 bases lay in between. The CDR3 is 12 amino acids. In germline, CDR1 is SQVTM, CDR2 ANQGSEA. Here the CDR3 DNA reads TGCAGCGTTGAGAGGGGGGGCTATGGCTACACCTTC. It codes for CSVERGGYGYTF.

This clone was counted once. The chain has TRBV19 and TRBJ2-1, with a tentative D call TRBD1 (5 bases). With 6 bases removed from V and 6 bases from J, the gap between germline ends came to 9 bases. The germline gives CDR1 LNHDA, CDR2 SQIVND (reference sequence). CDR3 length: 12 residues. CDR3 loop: CASRTVPNEQFF. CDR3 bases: TGTGCCAGTAGGACAGTCCCCAATGAGCAGTTCTTC. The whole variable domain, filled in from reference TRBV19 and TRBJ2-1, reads DGGITQSPKYLFRKEGQNVTLSCEQNLNHDAMYWYRQDPGQGLRLIYYSQIVNDFQKGDIAEGYSVSREKKESFPLTVTSAQKNPTAFYLCASRTVPNEQFFGPGTRLTVL.

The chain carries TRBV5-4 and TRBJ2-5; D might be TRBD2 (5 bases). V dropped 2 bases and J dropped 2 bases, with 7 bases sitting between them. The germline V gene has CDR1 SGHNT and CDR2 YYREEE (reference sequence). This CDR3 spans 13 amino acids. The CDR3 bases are TGTGCCAGCAGCTTACGGGGACAAGAGACCCAGTACTTC. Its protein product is CASSLRGQETQYF.

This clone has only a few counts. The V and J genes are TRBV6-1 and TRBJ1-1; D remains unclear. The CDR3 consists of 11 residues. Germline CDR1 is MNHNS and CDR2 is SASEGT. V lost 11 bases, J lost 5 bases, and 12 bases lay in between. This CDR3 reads CAGLRGTEAFF. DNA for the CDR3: TGTGCCGGACTCCGGGGTACTGAAGCTTTCTTT.

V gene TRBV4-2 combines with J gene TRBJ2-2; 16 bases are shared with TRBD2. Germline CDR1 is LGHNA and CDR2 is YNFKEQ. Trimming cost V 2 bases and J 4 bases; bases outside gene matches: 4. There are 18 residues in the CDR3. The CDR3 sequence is CASSQLGLAGGTTGELFF. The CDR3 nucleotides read TGTGCCAGCAGCCAATTGGGACTAGCGGGAGGGACCACCGGGGAGCTGTTTTTT.

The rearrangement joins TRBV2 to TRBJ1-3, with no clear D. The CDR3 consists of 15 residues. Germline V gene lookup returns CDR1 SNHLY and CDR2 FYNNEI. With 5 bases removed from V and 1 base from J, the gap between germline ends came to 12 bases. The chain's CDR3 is CASSPWESSGNTIYF. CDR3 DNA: TGTGCCAGCAGTCCCTGGGAGTCTTCTGGAAACACCATATATTTT.

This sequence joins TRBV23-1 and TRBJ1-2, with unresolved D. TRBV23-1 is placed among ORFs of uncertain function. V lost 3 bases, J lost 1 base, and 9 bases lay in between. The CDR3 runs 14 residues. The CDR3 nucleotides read TGCGCCAGCAGTCACCCGCGGATTAACTATGGCTACACCTTC. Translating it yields CASSHPRINYGYTF.

CDR3 loop: CASSRQELNTEAFF. CDR3 nucleotide sequence: TGCGCCAGCAGCCGACAGGAGCTGAACACTGAAGCTTTCTTT. This sequence joins TRBV5-1 and TRBJ1-1; perhaps TRBD1 as D (6 bases). CDR3 length equals 14 residues. In germline, CDR1 is SGHRS, CDR2 YFSETQ. Trimming left V 4 bases short and J 0 bases short, with 10 bases between. Together with reference TRBV5-1 and TRBJ1-1, the CDR3 gives the full variable domain: KAGVTQTPRYLIKTRGQQVTLSCSPISGHRSVSWYQQTPGQGLQFLFEYFSETQRNKGNFPGRFSGRQFSNSRSEMNVSTLELGDSALYLCASSRQELNTEAFFGQGTRLTVV.

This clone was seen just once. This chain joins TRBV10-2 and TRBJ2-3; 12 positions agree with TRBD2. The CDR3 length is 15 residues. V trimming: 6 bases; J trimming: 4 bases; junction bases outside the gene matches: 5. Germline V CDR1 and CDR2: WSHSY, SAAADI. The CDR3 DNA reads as TGCGCCAGCAGGTGGACTAGCGGGACCCCAGATACGCAGTATTTT. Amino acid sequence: CASRWTSGTPDTQYF.

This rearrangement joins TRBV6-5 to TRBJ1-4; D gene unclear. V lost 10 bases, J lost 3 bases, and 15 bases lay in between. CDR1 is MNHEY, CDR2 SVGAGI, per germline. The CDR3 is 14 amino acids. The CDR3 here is CATRRGMSNEKLFF. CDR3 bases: TGTGCCACCCGCAGAGGGATGTCTAATGAAAAACTGTTTTTT.

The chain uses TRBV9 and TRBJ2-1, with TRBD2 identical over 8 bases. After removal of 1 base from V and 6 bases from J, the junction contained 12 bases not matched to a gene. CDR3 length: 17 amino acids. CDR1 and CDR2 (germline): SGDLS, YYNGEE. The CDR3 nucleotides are TGTGCCAGCAGCGTAACCGGGGGGGTAGCGGCAGTCAATGAGCAGTTCTTC. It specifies CASSVTGGVAAVNEQFF.

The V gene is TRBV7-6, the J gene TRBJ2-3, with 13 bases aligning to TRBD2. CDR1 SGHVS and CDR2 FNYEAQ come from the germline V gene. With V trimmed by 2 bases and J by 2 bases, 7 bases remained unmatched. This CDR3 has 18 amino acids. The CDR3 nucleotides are TGTGCCAGCAGCTTACTAGGACTAGCGGGAGTTGTCACAGATACGCAGTATTTT. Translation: CASSLLGLAGVVTDTQYF.